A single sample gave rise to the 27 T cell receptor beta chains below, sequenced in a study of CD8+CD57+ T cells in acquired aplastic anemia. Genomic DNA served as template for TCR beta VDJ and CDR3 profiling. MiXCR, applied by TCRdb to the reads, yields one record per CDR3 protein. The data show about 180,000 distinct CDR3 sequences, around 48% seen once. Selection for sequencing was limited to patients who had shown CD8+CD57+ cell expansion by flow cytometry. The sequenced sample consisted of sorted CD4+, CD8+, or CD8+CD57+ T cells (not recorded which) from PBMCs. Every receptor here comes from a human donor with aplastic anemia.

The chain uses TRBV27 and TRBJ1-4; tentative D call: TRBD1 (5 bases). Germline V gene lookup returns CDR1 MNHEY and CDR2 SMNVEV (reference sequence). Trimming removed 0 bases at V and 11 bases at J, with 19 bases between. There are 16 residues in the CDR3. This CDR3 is CASSLSTGTVNWKLFF. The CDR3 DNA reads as TGTGCCAGCAGTTTATCGACCGGGACTGTCAATTGGAAACTGTTTTTT.

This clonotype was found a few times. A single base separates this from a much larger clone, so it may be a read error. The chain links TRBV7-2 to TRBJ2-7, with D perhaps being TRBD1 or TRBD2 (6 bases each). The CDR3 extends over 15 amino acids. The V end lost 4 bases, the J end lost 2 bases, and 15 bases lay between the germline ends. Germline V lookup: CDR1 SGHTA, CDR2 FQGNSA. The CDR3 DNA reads TGTGCCAGCAGCTCTCCGGGGGCTCCCCCCTACGAGCAGTACTTC. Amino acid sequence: CASSSPGAPPYEQYF.

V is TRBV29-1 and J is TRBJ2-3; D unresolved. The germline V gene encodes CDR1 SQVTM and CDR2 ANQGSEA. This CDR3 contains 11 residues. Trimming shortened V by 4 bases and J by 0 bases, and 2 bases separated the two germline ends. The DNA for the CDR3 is TGCAGCGTTGGTAGCACAGATACGCAGTATTTT. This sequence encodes CSVGSTDTQYF.

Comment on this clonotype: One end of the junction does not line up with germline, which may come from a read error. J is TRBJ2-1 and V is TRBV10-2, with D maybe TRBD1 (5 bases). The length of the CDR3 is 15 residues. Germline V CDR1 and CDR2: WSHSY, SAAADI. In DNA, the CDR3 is TGTGCCAGCAGCGTAGGGGTGGGCTCCTACAATGAGCAGTTCTTC. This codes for CASSVGVGSYNEQFF.

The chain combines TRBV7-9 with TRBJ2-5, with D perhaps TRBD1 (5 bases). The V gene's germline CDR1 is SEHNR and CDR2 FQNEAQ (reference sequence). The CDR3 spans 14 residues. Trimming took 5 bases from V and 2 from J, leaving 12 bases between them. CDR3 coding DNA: TGTGCCAGCAGCCCCCGGGCAGGGCAAGAGACCCAGTACTTC. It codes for CASSPRAGQETQYF. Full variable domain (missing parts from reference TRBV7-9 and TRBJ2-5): DTGVSQNPRHKITKRGQNVTFRCDPISEHNRLYWYRQTLGQGPEFLTYFQNEAQLEKSRLLSDRFSAERPKGSFSTLEIQRTEQGDSAMYLCASSPRAGQETQYFGPGTRLLVL.

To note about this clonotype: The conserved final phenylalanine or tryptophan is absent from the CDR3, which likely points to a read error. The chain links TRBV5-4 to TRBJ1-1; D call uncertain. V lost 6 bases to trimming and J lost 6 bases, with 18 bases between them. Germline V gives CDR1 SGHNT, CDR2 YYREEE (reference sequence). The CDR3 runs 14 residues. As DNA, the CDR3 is TGTGCCAGCAACCTGGAAGGTCACTCCGCTGAAGCTTTCTCT. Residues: CASNLEGHSAEAFS.

The CDR3 DNA sequence: TGTGCCATCAGAGCTTGGGGTGAACTAGCGGGGTACAATGAGCAGTTCTTC. Residues: CAIRAWGELAGYNEQFF. This chain connects TRBV10-3 to TRBJ2-1, with TRBD2 identical over 10 bases. This CDR3 comprises 17 residues. V was clipped by 6 bases and J by 4 bases; unmatched bases: 12. Germline V CDR1 and CDR2: ENHRY, SYGVKD.

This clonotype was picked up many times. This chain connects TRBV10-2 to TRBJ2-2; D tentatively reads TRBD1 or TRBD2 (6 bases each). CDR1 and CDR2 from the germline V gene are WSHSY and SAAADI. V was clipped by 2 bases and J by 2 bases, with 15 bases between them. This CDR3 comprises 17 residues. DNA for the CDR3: TGCGCCAGCAGTGAGCGGGGGACACCGAATAACACCGGGGAGCTGTTTTTT. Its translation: CASSERGTPNNTGELFF.

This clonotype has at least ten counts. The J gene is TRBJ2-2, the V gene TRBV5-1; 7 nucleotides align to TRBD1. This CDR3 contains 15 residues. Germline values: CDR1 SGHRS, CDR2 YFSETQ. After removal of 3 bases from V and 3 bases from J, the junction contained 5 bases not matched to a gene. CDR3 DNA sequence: TGCGCCAGCAGCTGGACCGGGACAGACACCGGGGAGCTGTTTTTT. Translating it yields CASSWTGTDTGELFF.

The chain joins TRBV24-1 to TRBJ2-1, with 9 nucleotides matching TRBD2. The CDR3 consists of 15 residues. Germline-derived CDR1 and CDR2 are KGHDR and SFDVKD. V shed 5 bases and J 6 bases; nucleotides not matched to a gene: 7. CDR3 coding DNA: TGTGCCACCAGTGGGGCGGGAGGGCCAGGCAATGAGCAGTTCTTC. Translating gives CATSGAGGPGNEQFF.

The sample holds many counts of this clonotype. The CDR3: CASSVYPGGYEFF. The CDR3 region has the DNA TGCGCCAGCAGCGTTTACCCCGGGGGGTACGAGTTCTTC. The J gene is TRBJ2-1, the V gene TRBV4-3; TRBD2 aligns across 7 bases. In germline, CDR1 is LGHNA, CDR2 YSLEER. CDR3 size: 13 residues. The V gene end was trimmed by 5 bases and the J gene end by 14 bases; junction bases not matched to a gene: 12.

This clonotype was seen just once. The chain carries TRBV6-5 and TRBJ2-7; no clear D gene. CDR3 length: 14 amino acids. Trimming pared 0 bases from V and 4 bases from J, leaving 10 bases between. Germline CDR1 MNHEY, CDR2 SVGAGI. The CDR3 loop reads CASSYSVTGYEQYF. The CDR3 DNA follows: TGTGCCAGCAGTTACTCGGTAACCGGGTACGAGCAGTACTTC.

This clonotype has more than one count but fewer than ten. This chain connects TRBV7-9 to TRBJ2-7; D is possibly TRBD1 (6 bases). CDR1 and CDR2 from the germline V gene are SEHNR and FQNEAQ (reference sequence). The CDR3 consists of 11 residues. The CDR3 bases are TGTGCTCACAGGGCAGGCCACGAGCAGTACTTC. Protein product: CAHRAGHEQYF.

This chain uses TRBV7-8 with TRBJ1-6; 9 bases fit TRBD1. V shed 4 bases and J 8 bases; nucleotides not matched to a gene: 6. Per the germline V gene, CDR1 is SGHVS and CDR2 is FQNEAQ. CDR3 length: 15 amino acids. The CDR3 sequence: CASSWRQGDHSPLHF. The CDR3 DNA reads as TGTGCCAGCAGCTGGAGACAGGGGGATCATTCACCCCTCCACTTT.

This chain's CDR3 is CASSSGQILREQYF. The CDR3, as DNA: TGTGCCAGCAGCTCCGGACAGATACTACGAGAGCAGTACTTC. The gene calls are TRBV7-9 and TRBJ2-7; TRBD1 is a possible D gene (6 bases). Trimming pared 4 bases from V and 7 bases from J, leaving 17 bases between. The germline V gene has CDR1 SEHNR and CDR2 FQNEAQ (reference sequence). This CDR3 comprises 14 residues.

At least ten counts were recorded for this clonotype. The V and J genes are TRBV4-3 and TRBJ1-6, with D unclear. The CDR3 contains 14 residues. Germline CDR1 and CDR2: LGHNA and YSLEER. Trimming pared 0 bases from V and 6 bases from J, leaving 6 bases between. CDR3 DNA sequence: TGCGCCAGCAGCCAAGATTTCGGTAATTCACCCCTCCACTTT. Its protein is CASSQDFGNSPLHF.

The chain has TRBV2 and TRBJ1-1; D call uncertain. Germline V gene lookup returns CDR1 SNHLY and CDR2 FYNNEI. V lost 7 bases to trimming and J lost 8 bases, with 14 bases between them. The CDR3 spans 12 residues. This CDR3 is CASNVRGGEAFF. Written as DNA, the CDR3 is TGTGCCAGCAACGTCCGAGGAGGGGAAGCTTTCTTT.

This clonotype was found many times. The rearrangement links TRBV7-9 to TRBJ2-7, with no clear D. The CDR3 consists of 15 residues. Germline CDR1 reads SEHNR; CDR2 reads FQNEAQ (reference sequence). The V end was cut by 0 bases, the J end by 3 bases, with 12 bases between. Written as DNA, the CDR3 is TGTGCCAGCAGCTTAGCTGGCGGAGTCAACTACGAGCAGTACTTC. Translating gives CASSLAGGVNYEQYF. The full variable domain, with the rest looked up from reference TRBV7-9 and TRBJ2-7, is DTGVSQNPRHKITKRGQNVTFRCDPISEHNRLYWYRQTLGQGPEFLTYFQNEAQLEKSRLLSDRFSAERPKGSFSTLEIQRTEQGDSAMYLCASSLAGGVNYEQYFGPGTRLTVT.

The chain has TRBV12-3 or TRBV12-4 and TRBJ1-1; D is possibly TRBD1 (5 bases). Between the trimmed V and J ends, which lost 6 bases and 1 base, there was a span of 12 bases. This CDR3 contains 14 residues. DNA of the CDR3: TGTGCCAGCAGGCCGGGACCGAGGAACACTGAAGCTTTCTTT. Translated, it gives CASRPGPRNTEAFF.

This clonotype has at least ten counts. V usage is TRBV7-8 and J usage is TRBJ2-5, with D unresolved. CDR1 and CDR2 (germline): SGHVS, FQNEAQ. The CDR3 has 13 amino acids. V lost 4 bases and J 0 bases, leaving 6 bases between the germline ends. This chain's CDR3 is CASSSLNQETQYF. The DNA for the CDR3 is TGTGCCAGCAGCTCGCTAAACCAAGAGACCCAGTACTTC.

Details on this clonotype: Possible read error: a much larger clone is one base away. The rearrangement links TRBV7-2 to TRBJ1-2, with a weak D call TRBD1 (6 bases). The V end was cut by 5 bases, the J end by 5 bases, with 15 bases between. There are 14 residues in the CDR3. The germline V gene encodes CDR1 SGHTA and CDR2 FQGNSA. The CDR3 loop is CASSQGEDRYGYTF. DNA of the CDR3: TGTGCCAGCAGCCAAGGAGAGGACAGATATGGCTACACCTTC.

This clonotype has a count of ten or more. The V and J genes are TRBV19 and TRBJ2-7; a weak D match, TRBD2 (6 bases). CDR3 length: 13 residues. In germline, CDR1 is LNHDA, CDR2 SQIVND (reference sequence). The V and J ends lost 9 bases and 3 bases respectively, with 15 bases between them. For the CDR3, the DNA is TGTGCCAGCTCGGAGACTAGTCTCTACGAGCAGTACTTC. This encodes CASSETSLYEQYF.

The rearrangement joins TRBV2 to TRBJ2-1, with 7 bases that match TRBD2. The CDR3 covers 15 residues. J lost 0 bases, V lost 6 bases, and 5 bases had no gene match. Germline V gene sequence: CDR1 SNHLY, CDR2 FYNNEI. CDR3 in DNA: TGTGCCAGCAGGACTAGCCCTAGCTCCTACAATGAGCAGTTCTTC. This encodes CASRTSPSSYNEQFF. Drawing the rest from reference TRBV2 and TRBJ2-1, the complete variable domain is EPEVTQTPSHQVTQMGQEVILRCVPISNHLYFYWYRQILGQKVEFLVSFYNNEISEKSEIFDDQFSVERPDGSNFTLKIRSTKLEDSAMYFCASRTSPSSYNEQFFGPGTRLTVL.

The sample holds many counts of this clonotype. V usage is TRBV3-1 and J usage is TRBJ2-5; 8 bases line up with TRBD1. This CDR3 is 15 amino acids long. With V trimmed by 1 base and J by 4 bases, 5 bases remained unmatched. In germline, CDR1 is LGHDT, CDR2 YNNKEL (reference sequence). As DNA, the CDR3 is TGTGCCAGCAGCCAAGGGGTCGACAGGGGAGAGACCCAGTACTTC. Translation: CASSQGVDRGETQYF.

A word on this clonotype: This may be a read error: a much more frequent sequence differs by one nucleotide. The chain's CDR3 is CSAMAGGPQETQCF. The CDR3 bases are TGCAGTGCTATGGCGGGGGGCCCCCAAGAGACCCAGTGCTTC. This chain links TRBV20-1 with TRBJ2-5, with TRBD2 identical over 8 bases. This CDR3 has 14 residues. Germline CDR1 DFQATT, CDR2 SNEGSKA (reference sequence).

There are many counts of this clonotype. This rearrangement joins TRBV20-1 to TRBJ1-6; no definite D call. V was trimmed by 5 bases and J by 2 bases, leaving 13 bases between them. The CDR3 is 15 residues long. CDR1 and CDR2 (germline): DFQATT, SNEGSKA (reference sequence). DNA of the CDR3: TGCAGTGCTCAAGATTTACAGACCTATAATTCACCCCTCCACTTT. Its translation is CSAQDLQTYNSPLHF.

The CDR3 bases are TGTGCCAGTAGTATCTCCGGTGGACGGGGGCTGAGTGGCTACACCTTC. This sequence encodes CASSISGGRGLSGYTF. The chain employs TRBV19 and TRBJ1-2, with TRBD1 as a possible D gene (6 bases). Germline CDR1 and CDR2: LNHDA and SQIVND (reference sequence). The CDR3 extends over 16 amino acids. V was cut by 3 bases and J by 7 bases, with 21 bases left in between.